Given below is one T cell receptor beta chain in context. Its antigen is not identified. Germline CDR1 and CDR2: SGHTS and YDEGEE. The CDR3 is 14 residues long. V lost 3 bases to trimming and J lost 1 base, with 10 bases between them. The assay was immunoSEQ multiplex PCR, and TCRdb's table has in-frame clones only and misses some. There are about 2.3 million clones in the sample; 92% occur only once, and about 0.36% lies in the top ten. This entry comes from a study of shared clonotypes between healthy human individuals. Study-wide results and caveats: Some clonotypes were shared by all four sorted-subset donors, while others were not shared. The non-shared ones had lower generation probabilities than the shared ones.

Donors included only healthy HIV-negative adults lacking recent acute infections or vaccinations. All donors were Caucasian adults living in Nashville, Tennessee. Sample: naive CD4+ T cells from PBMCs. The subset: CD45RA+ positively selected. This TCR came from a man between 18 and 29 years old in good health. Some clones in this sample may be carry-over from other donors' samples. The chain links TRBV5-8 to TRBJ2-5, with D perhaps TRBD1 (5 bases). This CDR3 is CASSWDDSQETQYF. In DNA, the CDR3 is TGTGCCAGCAGCTGGGATGACAGCCAAGAGACCCAGTACTTC.